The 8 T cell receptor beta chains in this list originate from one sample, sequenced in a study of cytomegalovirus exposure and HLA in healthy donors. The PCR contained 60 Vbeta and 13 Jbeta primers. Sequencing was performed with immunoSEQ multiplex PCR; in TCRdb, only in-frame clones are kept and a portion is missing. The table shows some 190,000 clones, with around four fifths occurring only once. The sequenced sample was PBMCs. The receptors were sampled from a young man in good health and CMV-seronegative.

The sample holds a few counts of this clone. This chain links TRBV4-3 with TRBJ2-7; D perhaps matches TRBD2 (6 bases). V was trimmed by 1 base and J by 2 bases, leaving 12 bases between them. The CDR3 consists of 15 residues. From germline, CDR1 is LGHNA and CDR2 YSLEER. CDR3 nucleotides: TGCGCCAGCAGCCAAGCGGTAGCGGTTACCTACGAGCAGTACTTC. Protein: CASSQAVAVTYEQYF.

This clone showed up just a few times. The CDR3 region is CASSLRTWEINYGYTF. Here the CDR3 DNA reads TGTGCCAGCAGCCTAAGGACGTGGGAGATTAACTATGGCTACACCTTC. The chain links TRBV5-6 to TRBJ1-2, with D hard to call. Deletions cut 4 bases from V and 1 base from J, with 17 bases between. The CDR3 is 16 amino acids. Germline loops: CDR1 SGHDT, CDR2 YYEEEE.

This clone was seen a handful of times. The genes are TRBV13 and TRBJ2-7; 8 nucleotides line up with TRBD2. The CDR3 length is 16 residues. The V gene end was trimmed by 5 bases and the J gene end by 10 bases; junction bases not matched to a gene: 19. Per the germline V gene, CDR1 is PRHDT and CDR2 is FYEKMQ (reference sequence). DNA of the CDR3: TGTGCCAGCAGCCGCGGACTAGCCTCGCGCGTAGTAGAACAGTACTTC. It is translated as CASSRGLASRVVEQYF.

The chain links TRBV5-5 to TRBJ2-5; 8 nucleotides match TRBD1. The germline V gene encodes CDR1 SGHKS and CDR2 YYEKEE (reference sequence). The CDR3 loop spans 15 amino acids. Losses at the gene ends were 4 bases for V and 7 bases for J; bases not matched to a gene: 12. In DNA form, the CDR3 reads TGTGCCAGCAGCCAGGAGGCTAGAACAGGGGGGACCCAGTACTTC. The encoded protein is CASSQEARTGGTQYF. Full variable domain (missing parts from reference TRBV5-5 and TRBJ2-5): DAGVTQSPTHLIKTRGQQVTLRCSPISGHKSVSWYQQVLGQGPQFIFQYYEKEERGRGNFPDRFSARQFPNYSSELNVNALLLGDSALYLCASSQEARTGGTQYFGPGTRLLVL.

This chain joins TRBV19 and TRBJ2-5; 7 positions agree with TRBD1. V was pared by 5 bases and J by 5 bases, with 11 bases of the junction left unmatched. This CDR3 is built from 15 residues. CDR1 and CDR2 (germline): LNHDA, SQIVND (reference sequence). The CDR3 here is CASSLPGQRPETQYF. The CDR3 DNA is TGTGCCAGTAGTCTACCGGGACAGCGACCCGAGACCCAGTACTTC. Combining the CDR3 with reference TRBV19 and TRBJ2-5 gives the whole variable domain DGGITQSPKYLFRKEGQNVTLSCEQNLNHDAMYWYRQDPGQGLRLIYYSQIVNDFQKGDIAEGYSVSREKKESFPLTVTSAQKNPTAFYLCASSLPGQRPETQYFGPGTRLLVL.

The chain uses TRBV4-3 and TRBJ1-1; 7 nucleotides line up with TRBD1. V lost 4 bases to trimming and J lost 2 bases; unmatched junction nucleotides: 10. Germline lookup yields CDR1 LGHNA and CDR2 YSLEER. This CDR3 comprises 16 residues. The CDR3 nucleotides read TGCGCCAGCAGCCCTTTAAGGGGGCAAGGTAACACTGAAGCTTTCTTT. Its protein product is CASSPLRGQGNTEAFF.

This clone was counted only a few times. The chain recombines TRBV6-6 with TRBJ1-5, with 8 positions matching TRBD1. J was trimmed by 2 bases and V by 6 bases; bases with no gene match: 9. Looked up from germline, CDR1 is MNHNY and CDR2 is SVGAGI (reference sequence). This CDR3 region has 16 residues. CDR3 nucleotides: TGTGCCAGCAGAGGACAGGGTAAGGGAGGCAATCAGCCCCAGCATTTT. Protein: CASRGQGKGGNQPQHF.

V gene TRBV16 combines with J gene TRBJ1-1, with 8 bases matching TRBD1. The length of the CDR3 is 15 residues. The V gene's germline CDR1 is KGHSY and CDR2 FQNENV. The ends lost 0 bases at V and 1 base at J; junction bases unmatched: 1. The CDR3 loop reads CASSQSGTGNTEAFF. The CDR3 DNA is TGTGCCAGCAGCCAATCAGGGACAGGGAACACTGAAGCTTTCTTT.